A single sample gave rise to the 25 T cell receptor beta chains below, sequenced in a study of cytomegalovirus exposure and HLA in healthy donors. The repertoire was sequenced with immunoSEQ multiplex PCR; TCRdb's copy has only in-frame clones and lacks some. The data hold roughly 120,000 clones, with around 88% observed a single time. Sequencing was done on a sample of PBMCs. The receptors shown here come from a man aged 18 to 30 in good health and CMV-seronegative.

V is TRBV7-2 and J is TRBJ1-1; D is possibly TRBD1 (6 bases). The CDR3 runs to 13 residues. V lost 7 bases, J lost 4 bases, and 13 bases lay in between. Germline CDR1 is SGHTA and CDR2 is FQGNSA. CDR3 DNA: TGTGCCAGCATCAAAACAGGGTCCACTGAAGCTTTCTTT. Translation: CASIKTGSTEAFF.

CDR3: CASSRPRTSGGGRNEQFF. The DNA for the CDR3 is TGTGCCAGTAGCCGACCCCGGACTAGCGGGGGAGGTAGGAATGAGCAGTTCTTC. The V call is TRBV19, the J call TRBJ2-1, with 13 positions matching TRBD2. Germline CDR1 LNHDA, CDR2 SQIVND (reference sequence). V lost 6 bases to trimming and J lost 7 bases; unmatched junction nucleotides: 15. The CDR3 sequence is 18 residues long.

The chain has TRBV7-9 and TRBJ2-7, with 8 bases identical to TRBD2. The CDR3 length is 14 residues. The ends lost 5 bases at V and 6 bases at J; junction bases unmatched: 9. Germline lookup yields CDR1 SEHNR and CDR2 FQNEAQ (reference sequence). The CDR3 is CASSTGRLASEQYF. CDR3 sequence (DNA): TGTGCCAGCAGCACCGGCCGACTAGCGAGCGAGCAGTACTTC.

The chain has TRBV10-3 and TRBJ2-1, with 11 bases identical to TRBD2. The junction had 11 bases not matched to a gene; V was cut back by 3 bases and J by 4 bases. CDR1 and CDR2 from the germline V gene are ENHRY and SYGVKD. The CDR3 is 18 amino acids. The CDR3 DNA is TGTGCCATCAGTGAAGAAGGGAATAGCGGGGGGGAATACAATGAGCAGTTCTTC. It encodes CAISEEGNSGGEYNEQFF.

The chain employs TRBV2 and TRBJ2-5; a weak D match, TRBD1 (6 bases). V lost 3 bases and J lost 0, with 11 bases in between. CDR3 size: 15 residues. Germline CDR1 and CDR2: SNHLY and FYNNEI. In nucleotides, the CDR3 is TGTGCCAGCAGTGACCGGGGACACAACCAAGAGACCCAGTACTTC. This codes for CASSDRGHNQETQYF.

The chain employs TRBV7-9 and TRBJ2-5, with 7 bases identical to TRBD1. Germline CDR1 is SEHNR and CDR2 is FQNEAQ (reference sequence). V shed 1 base, J shed 5 bases, and the junction held 10 bases outside the gene matches. CDR3 length equals 16 residues. CDR3 residues: CASSLGVSGGRETQYF. DNA of the CDR3: TGTGCCAGCAGCTTAGGGGTTTCAGGGGGTCGTGAGACCCAGTACTTC.

V and J are TRBV7-9 and TRBJ2-2; 8 bases map to TRBD1. The germline gives CDR1 SEHNR, CDR2 FQNEAQ (reference sequence). With 3 bases clipped from V and 7 bases from J, the junction kept 7 bases outside the gene matches. This CDR3 is built from 15 residues. The CDR3 reads CASSLQGAGSGELFF. The CDR3 DNA sequence: TGTGCCAGCAGCTTGCAGGGGGCCGGTAGCGGGGAGCTGTTTTTT.

This clone was observed a few times. The chain carries TRBV7-2 and TRBJ2-3, with 7 bases matching TRBD2. V was clipped by 5 bases and J by 0 bases; unmatched bases: 11. The CDR3 runs to 17 residues. Germline V gene sequence: CDR1 SGHTA, CDR2 FQGNSA. CDR3 DNA: TGTGCCAGCAGCCCCGGCGGGGGTATAACTAGCACAGATACGCAGTATTTT. It codes for CASSPGGGITSTDTQYF.

The chain combines TRBV7-9 with TRBJ2-7, with unresolved D. The V gene's germline CDR1 is SEHNR and CDR2 FQNEAQ (reference sequence). The CDR3 loop spans 14 amino acids. V was pared by 1 base and J by 3 bases, with 10 bases between. CDR3 sequence: CASSLGGLGYEQYF. The CDR3 bases are TGTGCCAGCAGCTTAGGCGGTCTAGGCTACGAGCAGTACTTC.

The table lists this clone with a count of one. The V call is TRBV5-1, the J call TRBJ2-1, with a possible D match to TRBD2 (6 bases). Germline V gives CDR1 SGHRS, CDR2 YFSETQ. Trimming pared 1 base from V and 5 bases from J, leaving 16 bases between. This CDR3 spans 16 amino acids. The CDR3 reads CASSLPSGARNNEQFF. DNA for the CDR3: TGCGCCAGCAGCTTGCCTTCGGGAGCGAGAAACAATGAGCAGTTCTTC.

For the CDR3, the DNA is TGTGCCAGCAGTGAACTAGCGGGAGGATACAATGAGCAGTTCTTC. It translates to CASSELAGGYNEQFF. The rearrangement links TRBV6-4 to TRBJ2-1, with TRBD2 identical over 12 bases. The germline V gene encodes CDR1 MRHNA and CDR2 SNTAGT. With 3 bases clipped from V and 4 bases from J, the junction kept 1 base outside the gene matches. The CDR3 runs to 15 residues.

This clone appeared a single time. The chain employs TRBV19 and TRBJ1-5; the match to TRBD1 covers 10 bases. V shed 1 base and J 5 bases; nucleotides not matched to a gene: 8. This CDR3 has 17 residues. The V gene's germline CDR1 is LNHDA and CDR2 SQIVND (reference sequence). CDR3 in DNA: TGTGCCAGTAGTATAGTCGGGATCGGGACAGGGGATCAGCCCCAGCATTTT. Its translation is CASSIVGIGTGDQPQHF.

This clone has only one observation. CDR3 sequence: CASSESSGGMYEQYF. In nucleotides, the CDR3 is TGTGCCAGCAGTGAGTCTAGCGGGGGTATGTACGAGCAGTACTTC. This rearrangement joins TRBV2 to TRBJ2-7; 10 bases match TRBD2. V gave up 3 bases and J gave up 4 bases; unmatched junction bases: 6. Per germline, CDR1 SNHLY and CDR2 FYNNEI. CDR3 length equals 15 residues.

This chain links TRBV27 with TRBJ2-7, with a tentative D call TRBD2 (5 bases). The V end lost 2 bases, the J end lost 7 bases, and 15 bases lay between the germline ends. The length of the CDR3 is 14 residues. CDR1 is MNHEY and CDR2 is SMNVEV in the germline V gene (reference sequence). CDR3 sequence reads: CASSLGILTGEQYF. The CDR3 bases are TGTGCCAGCAGTTTAGGGATCTTGACGGGGGAGCAGTACTTC.

The V call is TRBV5-1, the J call TRBJ2-1; D is possibly TRBD2 (5 bases). Germline V gene data show CDR1 as SGHRS and CDR2 as YFSETQ. V lost 4 bases, J lost 6 bases, and 14 bases lay in between. The CDR3 contains 14 residues. In DNA form, the CDR3 reads TGCGCCAGCAGCGGAGGCCTTACCAGCAATGAGCAGTTCTTC. Translated: CASSGGLTSNEQFF.

This clone was counted between two and nine times. The V and J genes are TRBV5-6 and TRBJ2-7; TRBD1 aligns across 7 bases. This CDR3 comprises 14 residues. Germline V gives CDR1 SGHDT, CDR2 YYEEEE. After removal of 4 bases from V and 2 bases from J, the junction contained 6 bases not matched to a gene. The CDR3 sequence: CASSPPGQPYEQYF. DNA for the CDR3: TGTGCCAGCAGCCCGCCGGGACAGCCCTACGAGCAGTACTTC.

The rearrangement links TRBV7-2 to TRBJ1-6, with TRBD1 identical over 8 bases. CDR1 and CDR2 from the germline V gene are SGHTA and FQGNSA. The CDR3 is 12 amino acids. V shed 1 base, J shed 16 bases, and the junction held 3 bases outside the gene matches. CDR3 sequence reads: CASSLDGQGLHF. The CDR3 nucleotides read TGTGCCAGCAGCTTAGACGGACAGGGACTCCACTTT.

The V gene is TRBV19, the J gene TRBJ1-4; weak D call: TRBD1 (5 bases). This CDR3 region has 16 residues. V lost 11 bases, J lost 0 bases, and 19 bases lay in between. Per the germline V gene, CDR1 is LNHDA and CDR2 is SQIVND (reference sequence). CDR3 residues: CAVSLTGDSTNEKLFF. CDR3 DNA: TGTGCCGTATCTCTAACAGGAGACTCAACTAATGAAAAACTGTTTTTT.

V usage is TRBV5-1 and J usage is TRBJ2-2; D is undetermined. Per germline, CDR1 SGHRS and CDR2 YFSETQ. The CDR3 is 14 amino acids. Trimming took off 2 bases at V and 4 bases at J, with 9 bases between the two ends. CDR3 amino acids: CASSFSPRTGELFF. CDR3 DNA sequence: TGCGCCAGCAGCTTTTCCCCCCGCACCGGGGAGCTGTTTTTT. The whole variable domain, remainder taken from reference TRBV5-1 and TRBJ2-2, is KAGVTQTPRYLIKTRGQQVTLSCSPISGHRSVSWYQQTPGQGLQFLFEYFSETQRNKGNFPGRFSGRQFSNSRSEMNVSTLELGDSALYLCASSFSPRTGELFFGEGSRLTVL.

The CDR3, as DNA: TGTGCCAGCACAAAACCGGGACACCAGACCTACGAGCAGTACTTC. Its protein product is CASTKPGHQTYEQYF. The chain is built from TRBV25-1 and TRBJ2-7; D is perhaps TRBD1 (6 bases). The germline V gene has CDR1 MGHDK and CDR2 SYGVNS. This CDR3 has 15 residues. The V end was cut by 7 bases, the J end by 2 bases, with 18 bases between.

The DNA of the CDR3 is TGTGCCAGCAGCCTGGACTGGAACCAAGAGACCCAGTACTTC. It yields the protein CASSLDWNQETQYF. The chain has TRBV11-2 and TRBJ2-5; tentative D call: TRBD2 (5 bases). This CDR3 region has 14 residues. Germline CDR1 is SGHAT and CDR2 is FQNNGV. Between the trimmed V and J ends, which lost 5 bases and 0 bases, there was a span of 10 bases.

This chain joins TRBV6-4 and TRBJ2-3; D unclear. Germline lookup yields CDR1 MRHNA and CDR2 SNTAGT. Trimming took off 4 bases at V and 0 bases at J, with 8 bases between the two ends. This CDR3 is built from 14 residues. The CDR3 nucleotides are TGTGCCAGCAGTGTCGACACCAGCACAGATACGCAGTATTTT. Its protein product is CASSVDTSTDTQYF.

This rearrangement joins TRBV28 to TRBJ2-1, with 7 bases matching TRBD2. J gave up 1 base and V 9 bases, and 15 bases lay outside the gene matches. The germline gives CDR1 MDHEN, CDR2 SYDVKM. This CDR3 region has 17 residues. The CDR3 loop reads CARSPTLAEQSYNEQFF. The CDR3, as DNA: TGTGCCAGAAGTCCCACCCTAGCGGAACAATCCTACAATGAGCAGTTCTTC. Together with reference TRBV28 and TRBJ2-1, the CDR3 gives the full variable domain: DVKVTQSSRYLVKRTGEKVFLECVQDMDHENMFWYRQDPGLGLRLIYFSYDVKMKEKGDIPEGYSVSREKKERFSLILESASTNQTSMYLCARSPTLAEQSYNEQFFGPGTRLTVL.

This rearrangement joins TRBV7-2 to TRBJ1-1; D is ambiguous. CDR1 SGHTA and CDR2 FQGNSA come from the germline V gene. Trimming cost V 3 bases and J 1 base, with 9 bases left between them. The CDR3 length is 14 residues. CDR3 region: CASSFLGRNTEAFF. DNA of the CDR3: TGTGCCAGCAGCTTTTTGGGGAGGAACACTGAAGCTTTCTTT.

The rearrangement uses TRBV10-3 and TRBJ2-7, with no clear D. Germline CDR1 reads ENHRY; CDR2 reads SYGVKD. Between the trimmed V and J ends, which lost 6 bases and 0 bases, there was a span of 12 bases. CDR3 length equals 14 residues. Here the CDR3 DNA reads TGTGCCATCAGGCCGACGGGTAGCTCCTACGAGCAGTACTTC. Protein product: CAIRPTGSSYEQYF.